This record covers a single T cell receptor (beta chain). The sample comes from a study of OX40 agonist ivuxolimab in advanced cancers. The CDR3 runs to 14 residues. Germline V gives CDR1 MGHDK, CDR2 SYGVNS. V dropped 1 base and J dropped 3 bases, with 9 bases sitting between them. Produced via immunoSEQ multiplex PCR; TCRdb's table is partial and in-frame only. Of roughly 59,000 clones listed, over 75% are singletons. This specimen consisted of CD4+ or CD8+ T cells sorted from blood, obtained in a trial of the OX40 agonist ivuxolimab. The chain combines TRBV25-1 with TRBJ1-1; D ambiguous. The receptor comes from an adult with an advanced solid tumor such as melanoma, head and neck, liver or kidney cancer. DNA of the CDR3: TGTGCCAGCAGTGAATTCTCACCGGACACTGAAGCTTTCTTT. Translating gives CASSEFSPDTEAFF.